This T cell receptor (beta chain) was observed in a study of blood T cells in healthy people across ages. As regards this clonotype: Antigen: not known.

Study observations and caveats: What prevented conclusive comparison of naive and antigen-experienced cells was that PBMCs were unsorted.

For the second PCR, which ran for roughly 6 to 12 cycles, a sample-barcoded 5' primer and a J-beta primer mix were used. TCRdb processed the 5' RACE reads anew with MiXCR; each CDR3 protein has one entry. The sample contains over 1,300,000 distinct CDR3 sequences, around 59% of which appear only once. The V end lost 4 bases, the J end lost 2 bases, and 10 bases lay between the germline ends. CDR1 and CDR2 from the germline V gene are SGHRS and YFSETQ. The CDR3 totals 13 residues. Each donor was a healthy Caucasian individual from Russia, aged about 6 to 95. Each individual donor underwent a draw of about 9.1 milliliters of peripheral blood.

The V call is TRBV5-1, the J call TRBJ2-7; D is uncertain. This TCR was recovered from a man aged 18 to 30 in good health. The sample taken for sequencing was blood. CDR3 bases: TGCGCCAGCAGCCCAACCGTGGCCTACGAGCAGTACTTC. This translates into CASSPTVAYEQYF.